The rows below give T cell receptor beta chains drawn from one sample of a study of blood T cell repertoires in COVID-19. Sequenced by immunoSEQ multiplex PCR; TCRdb stores in-frame clones only, minus some. The sample carries 200,000 to 250,000 clones, 83% recorded once. The sample consisted of peripheral blood. These receptors originate from a woman in her 30s with COVID-19, enrolled during active disease. CDR3s include the opening cysteine and the closing phenylalanine or tryptophan. A D gene is named only where the DNA matches it firmly. The listing skips clone size in some rows; elsewhere it reads once, few, many or a size class.

TRBV11-2	NA	NA	16	TRBJ2-7	TGTGCCAGCAGCTTAGGGCGTGACACCTTCACCTACGAGCAGTACTTC	CASSLGRDTFTYEQYF
TRBV11-2	TRBD1	NA	15	TRBJ1-4	TGTGCCAGCAGCTACCGACAGGGGAGGCTCGAAAAACTGTTTTTT	CASSYRQGRLEKLFF
TRBV27	NA	NA	15	TRBJ1-4	TGTGCCAGCAGTACCTATGGAGGGGAATGGGAAAAACTGTTTTTT	CASSTYGGEWEKLFF
TRBV7-2	TRBD1	few	14	TRBJ1-4	TGTGCCAGCAGCCCGGGACAGGCTAATGAAAAACTGTTTTTT	CASSPGQANEKLFF
TRBV6-2/TRBV6-3	NA	NA	12	TRBJ2-1	TGTGCCAGCAGTCAGACTAGTAATGAGCAGTTCTTC	CASSQTSNEQFF
TRBV7-2	NA	few	13	TRBJ1-4	TGTGCCAGCAGCTTAGTACGGAGTGAAAAACTGTTTTTT	CASSLVRSEKLFF
TRBV11-2	NA	NA	15	TRBJ2-1	TGTGCCAGCAGCCCAGAGACGGGGTCCTACAATGAGCAGTTCTTC	CASSPETGSYNEQFF
TRBV5-6	NA	NA	15	TRBJ2-2	TGTGCCAGCAGCTCCCTCAGCAGGATGGCCGGGGAGCTGTTTTTT	CASSSLSRMAGELFF
TRBV2	NA	NA	14	TRBJ2-1	TGTGCCAGCACCTTAAGGAGTCCCACCAATGAGCAGTTCTTC	CASTLRSPTNEQFF
TRBV19	NA	NA	14	TRBJ1-2	TGTGCCAGTAGTATCCAGACAGTTAACTATGGCTACACCTTC	CASSIQTVNYGYTF
TRBV9	TRBD1	few	13	TRBJ1-2	TGTGCCAGCAGCGAGACAGGGGGCGCGAACTACACCTTC	CASSETGGANYTF
TRBV6-5	TRBD1	NA	13	TRBJ1-1	TGTGCCAGCAGTTACACGGACAGGACTGAAGCTTTCTTT	CASSYTDRTEAFF
TRBV5-4	NA	NA	15	TRBJ1-3	TGTGCCAGCAGCTTGGGGTCAGGCGCTGGAAACACCATATATTTT	CASSLGSGAGNTIYF
TRBV5-5	TRBD1	NA	13	TRBJ1-1	TGTGCCAGCAGCTTGCTCCGGACAGGGGAAGCTTTCTTT	CASSLLRTGEAFF
TRBV7-2	NA	NA	14	TRBJ2-3	TGTGCCAGCAGCTTAGGGTCGGGGGTAGATACGCAGTATTTT	CASSLGSGVDTQYF
TRBV9	TRBD2	NA	15	TRBJ2-1	TGTGCCAGCAGCCTCCGACTAGCGGGAGCTGGTGAGCAGTTCTTC	CASSLRLAGAGEQFF
TRBV19	TRBD1	once	14	TRBJ1-5	TGTGCTTCCGGACAGGGCGATTACAATCAGCCCCAGCATTTT	CASGQGDYNQPQHF
TRBV7-2	NA	NA	13	TRBJ1-1	TGTGCCAGCGGGCGGGAGAGGAGCACTGAAGCTTTCTTT	CASGRERSTEAFF
TRBV9	TRBD1	NA	17	TRBJ1-1	TGTGCCAGCAGCGTTGGACAGGGAGGGGTGTGGAACACTGAAGCTTTCTTT	CASSVGQGGVWNTEAFF
TRBV30	NA	NA	14	TRBJ1-5	TGTGCCTGGAGTGTAAGCCGACTCAATCAGCCCCAGCATTTT	CAWSVSRLNQPQHF
TRBV11-2	NA	NA	14	TRBJ2-3	TGTGCCAGCAGCCGGACTTCGGATAGAGATACGCAGTATTTT	CASSRTSDRDTQYF
TRBV12-5	TRBD1	once	13	TRBJ2-7	TGTGCTAGTGGGGGTACAGGGGGAACAGCGCAGTACTTC	CASGGTGGTAQYF
TRBV6-6	NA	few	14	TRBJ1-1	TGTGCCAGCAGTTACCACGGGGGGAACACTGAAGCTTTCTTT	CASSYHGGNTEAFF
TRBV30	TRBD1	NA	14	TRBJ1-5	TGTGCCTGGAAGACAGGGGGCGGCAATCAGCCCCAGCATTTT	CAWKTGGGNQPQHF
TRBV27	TRBD2	NA	15	TRBJ2-7	TGTGCCAGCAGTCTCACCGGGACTAGCGGCTACGAGCAGTACTTC	CASSLTGTSGYEQYF
TRBV27	TRBD1	few	17	TRBJ1-3	TGTGCCAGCGGAACCCTGCGGACAGGGGAGATTGTAAACACCATATATTTT	CASGTLRTGEIVNTIYF
TRBV7-2	NA	NA	19	TRBJ2-6	TGTGCCAGCAGCTTAGCCCCCGTGACAGGTACCGCTGGGGCCAACGTCCTGACTTTC	CASSLAPVTGTAGANVLTF
TRBV5-1	NA	NA	14	TRBJ1-1	TGCGCCAGCAGCTTCCGGGGGATGGACACTGAAGCTTTCTTT	CASSFRGMDTEAFF
TRBV11-2	NA	NA	13	TRBJ2-2	TGTGCCAGCAGCCTACAGGGTACCGGGGAGCTGTTTTTT	CASSLQGTGELFF
TRBV29-1	NA	medium-sized	12	TRBJ2-7	TGCAGCGTTGAAAAGCAGGGCTACGAGCAGTACTTC	CSVEKQGYEQYF
TRBV9	NA	NA	17	TRBJ2-5	TGTGCCAGCAGCATAGGGGGGCTGGGGTGGGCCCAAGAGACCCAGTACTTC	CASSIGGLGWAQETQYF
TRBV4-3	NA	NA	13	TRBJ2-2	TGCGCCAGCAGCCAAGATGGGCTCGGGGAGCTGTTTTTT	CASSQDGLGELFF
TRBV2	TRBD2	NA	16	TRBJ2-2	TGTGCCAGCACCCATTATGCTAGCGGTAACACCGGGGAGCTGTTTTTT	CASTHYASGNTGELFF
TRBV11-2	TRBD1	NA	15	TRBJ1-1	TGTGCCAGCAGCCGCACAGGGGTGATGAACACTGAAGCTTTCTTT	CASSRTGVMNTEAFF
TRBV7-2	NA	NA	15	TRBJ2-7	TGTGCCAGCAGCTTAGCGAGGGCAGCAGCCTACGAGCAGTACTTC	CASSLARAAAYEQYF
TRBV2	TRBD2	NA	14	TRBJ2-2	TGTGCCAGCAGCGGGGGGGCCCGCACCGGGGAGCTGTTTTTT	CASSGGARTGELFF
TRBV5-1	NA	few	15	TRBJ2-5	TGCGCCAGCAGCTTGTCAAGTGGGCGGGAAGAGACCCAGTACTTC	CASSLSSGREETQYF
TRBV4-3	TRBD2	NA	15	TRBJ2-7	TGCGCCAGCAGCCAAGCTGTGACTAGCCCATACGAGCAGTACTTC	CASSQAVTSPYEQYF
TRBV18	TRBD2	once	13	TRBJ2-1	TGTGCCAGCTCACTGGGACTAGCGGAGGTTCAGTTCTTC	CASSLGLAEVQFF
TRBV6-2/TRBV6-3	TRBD2	few	16	TRBJ2-7	TGTGCCAGCAGTAACATACCGCGACTAGCGGTTTACGAGCAGTACTTC	CASSNIPRLAVYEQYF
TRBV27	NA	NA	15	TRBJ2-3	TGTGCCAGCAGTTTCCTTAGTACTAGCACAGATACGCAGTATTTT	CASSFLSTSTDTQYF
TRBV6-5	NA	NA	13	TRBJ1-1	TGTGCCAGCAGCCTTGGACTAATCACTGAAGCTTTCTTT	CASSLGLITEAFF
TRBV18	NA	NA	13	TRBJ1-1	TGTGCCAGCTCACCCGCGTCAGGGGATCGGGCTTTCTTT	CASSPASGDRAFF
TRBV7-2	TRBD2	NA	14	TRBJ2-1	TGTGCCAGCAGCCTAGGGACTAGCGGGGGGGAGGAGTTCTTC	CASSLGTSGGEEFF
TRBV6-5	NA	few	15	TRBJ1-4	TGTGCCAGCAGGCATGGGGGGGCAACTAATGAAAAACTGTTTTTT	CASRHGGATNEKLFF
TRBV5-4	TRBD1	NA	15	TRBJ1-1	TGTGCCAGCAGCTTGAAGGCAGGGGGGAACACTGAAGCTTTCTTT	CASSLKAGGNTEAFF
TRBV21-1	NA	NA	15	TRBJ1-2	TGTGCCAGCAGCAAAGTCCCAGGAGGGAGCTATGGCTACACCTTC	CASSKVPGGSYGYTF
TRBV19	NA	NA	13	TRBJ2-5	TGTGCCAGTAGGACCCCGGGTGGGGAGACCCAGTACTTC	CASRTPGGETQYF
TRBV5-1	TRBD1	NA	15	TRBJ1-1	TGCGCCAGCAGCTTGGGGGGGACAGCTAACACTGAAGCTTTCTTT	CASSLGGTANTEAFF
TRBV29-1	TRBD1	NA	17	TRBJ1-2	TGCAGCGTTGAAGGGAGACAGGGAGAGGGAGCTAACTATGGCTACACCTTC	CSVEGRQGEGANYGYTF
TRBV5-6	NA	once	16	TRBJ1-1	TGTGCCAGCAGCTTATTTGTATTACAGGGGAACACTGAAGCTTTCTTT	CASSLFVLQGNTEAFF